The 18 T cell receptor beta chains reported below all come from one sample, sequenced in a study of blood T cell repertoires in COVID-19. Clones were sequenced by immunoSEQ multiplex PCR, and TCRdb holds only the in-frame ones, with some missing. Among a few hundred thousand clones listed, around 84% were seen once. Sequencing was carried out using PBMCs or T cells enriched from blood (not recorded which). These receptors were taken from a man aged 35-49 years who had been exposed to COVID-19.

This chain links TRBV11-2 with TRBJ2-5, with 14 bases fitting TRBD2. V dropped 5 bases and J dropped 3; count of bases not matched to a gene: 5. CDR3 length: 16 amino acids. Germline CDR1 is SGHAT and CDR2 is FQNNGV. Here the CDR3 DNA reads TGTGCCAGCAGCCGGACTAGCGGGAGGAAAAAAGAGACCCAGTACTTC. This codes for CASSRTSGRKKETQYF.

This chain links TRBV7-9 with TRBJ2-7; perhaps TRBD2 as D (6 bases). Trimming took off 0 bases at V and 2 bases at J, with 11 bases between the two ends. There are 15 residues in the CDR3. The germline V gene has CDR1 SEHNR and CDR2 FQNEAQ (reference sequence). CDR3 coding DNA: TGTGCCAGCAGCTTAGCGGTTAGCGGCACCTACGAGCAGTACTTC. This encodes CASSLAVSGTYEQYF.

The chain links TRBV11-2 to TRBJ1-4; no clear D gene. The CDR3 runs 15 residues. Germline V gene sequence: CDR1 SGHAT, CDR2 FQNNGV. The V and J ends lost 5 bases and 1 base respectively, with 11 bases between them. CDR3 region: CASSRASGTNEKLFF. The CDR3 nucleotides read TGTGCCAGCAGCCGCGCAAGCGGAACTAATGAAAAACTGTTTTTT.

The chain uses TRBV7-8 and TRBJ1-1; D not resolved. Per the germline V gene, CDR1 is SGHVS and CDR2 is FQNEAQ. With 6 bases removed from V and 0 bases from J, the gap between germline ends came to 8 bases. The length of the CDR3 is 13 residues. For the CDR3, the DNA is TGTGCCAGCAGGTCATCGGTGAACACTGAAGCTTTCTTT. Protein sequence: CASRSSVNTEAFF.

The chain uses TRBV28 and TRBJ2-3; 11 bases match TRBD2. V trimming: 3 bases; J trimming: 2 bases; junction bases outside the gene matches: 4. This CDR3 has 16 residues. Germline CDR1 reads MDHEN; CDR2 reads SYDVKM. Here the CDR3 reads CASSFPSGRLTDTQYF. For the CDR3, the DNA is TGTGCCAGCAGTTTCCCTAGCGGGAGGCTCACAGATACGCAGTATTTT.

The rearrangement links TRBV9 to TRBJ2-1, with no clear D. Germline V gene lookup returns CDR1 SGDLS and CDR2 YYNGEE. This CDR3 region has 13 residues. Trimming stripped 0 bases from V and 9 bases from J, with 10 bases between. For the CDR3, the DNA is TGTGCCAGCAGCGTAGAAGTTAGTACTGAGCAGTTCTTC. Its translation is CASSVEVSTEQFF.

This clone was detected a few times. The J gene is TRBJ2-2, the V gene TRBV27; no reliable D call. Germline loops: CDR1 MNHEY, CDR2 SMNVEV (reference sequence). V was shortened by 3 bases and J by 2 bases, with 4 bases between the two germline ends. There are 13 residues in the CDR3. The CDR3 nucleotides are TGTGCCAGCAGTTTCCTAAACACCGGGGAGCTGTTTTTT. Translating gives CASSFLNTGELFF.

This chain joins TRBV10-3 and TRBJ2-7; TRBD2 is a possible D gene (6 bases). This CDR3 comprises 12 residues. Trimming cost V 6 bases and J 4 bases, with 10 bases left between them. Germline CDR1 ENHRY, CDR2 SYGVKD. The DNA of the CDR3 is TGTGCCATCAGCCGCGGGGCTTACGAGCAGTACTTC. It translates to CAISRGAYEQYF.

This chain uses TRBV15 with TRBJ2-7, with D tentatively TRBD1 (5 bases). This CDR3 has 14 residues. The germline CDR1 and CDR2 sequences are LNHNV and YYDKDF (reference sequence). Trimming removed 1 base from V and 7 bases from J, with 14 bases in between. This chain's CDR3 is CATSRVKGAREQYF. Here the CDR3 DNA reads TGTGCCACCAGCAGAGTGAAAGGGGCAAGGGAGCAGTACTTC.

The genes are TRBV14 and TRBJ2-3; D is perhaps TRBD1 (6 bases). Per the germline V gene, CDR1 is SGHDN and CDR2 is FVKESK. The germline V and J ends were trimmed by 6 bases and 2 bases, with 15 bases remaining between them. The CDR3 runs 15 residues. The CDR3 DNA follows: TGTGCCAGCAGTTCTGGGGGCACGATCACAGATACGCAGTATTTT. This sequence encodes CASSSGGTITDTQYF. Full variable domain (missing parts from reference TRBV14 and TRBJ2-3): EAGVTQFPSHSVIEKGQTVTLRCDPISGHDNLYWYRRVMGKEIKFLLHFVKESKQDESGMPNNRFLAERTGGTYSTLKVQPAELEDSGVYFCASSSGGTITDTQYFGPGTRLTVL.

This clone showed up just a few times. V and J are TRBV14 and TRBJ2-3, with D perhaps matching TRBD2 (7 bases). Trimming left V 3 bases short and J 2 bases short, with 9 bases between. The CDR3 runs to 14 residues. CDR1 SGHDN and CDR2 FVKESK come from the germline V gene. The CDR3 spells CASSHGGHTDTQYF. The CDR3 DNA sequence: TGTGCCAGCAGCCACGGGGGGCACACAGATACGCAGTATTTT.

This clone turned up a few times. V is TRBV29-1 and J is TRBJ1-1; no clear D. The CDR3 is made up of 12 amino acids. Between the trimmed V and J ends, which lost 6 bases and 6 bases, there was a span of 14 bases. Looked up from germline, CDR1 is SQVTM and CDR2 is ANQGSEA. The CDR3, as DNA: TGCAGCGTCGATCGCGAGGAAGCTGAAGCTTTCTTT. It translates to CSVDREEAEAFF.

V usage is TRBV7-9 and J usage is TRBJ2-5; TRBD2 is a possible D gene (7 bases). The V end was cut by 5 bases, the J end by 3 bases, with 16 bases between. The CDR3 runs 15 residues. The germline CDR1 and CDR2 sequences are SEHNR and FQNEAQ (reference sequence). The CDR3 loop reads CASSEGGLRKETQYF. The CDR3 bases are TGTGCCAGCAGCGAAGGGGGACTACGGAAAGAGACCCAGTACTTC.

The table lists this clone with many counts. The rearrangement links TRBV3-1 (or the pseudogene TRBV3-2) to TRBJ1-1; D is unclear. The CDR3 has 15 residues. Germline V gene data show CDR1 as LGHDT and CDR2 as YNNKEL (reference sequence). Trimming removed 1 base at V and 1 base at J, with 10 bases between. The CDR3 DNA is TGTGCCAGCAGCCAAGCTGGGCAGACGAACACTGAAGCTTTCTTT. Its protein is CASSQAGQTNTEAFF.

The V gene is TRBV15, the J gene TRBJ1-5, with 9 bases matching TRBD1. The CDR3 loop spans 16 amino acids. The J segment lost 7 bases and the V segment lost 3 bases, leaving 10 bases of the junction unmatched. Germline V gene lookup returns CDR1 LNHNV and CDR2 YYDKDF (reference sequence). CDR3 coding DNA: TGTGCCACCAGCAGTGAGGTTCAGGACAGGGGACAGCCCCAGCATTTT. Protein: CATSSEVQDRGQPQHF.

The chain employs TRBV13 and TRBJ1-4, with D hard to call. Germline assignment: CDR1 PRHDT and CDR2 FYEKMQ (reference sequence). The CDR3 contains 14 residues. Trimming took off 4 bases at V and 5 bases at J, with 11 bases between the two ends. The DNA of the CDR3 is TGTGCCAGCAGCTCCGGACTGTCGAATGAAAAACTGTTTTTT. Translation gives CASSSGLSNEKLFF.

The CDR3 loop is CSAATGNPSGYTF. CDR3 DNA sequence: TGCAGCGCCGCAACGGGGAATCCTAGTGGCTACACCTTC. This chain links TRBV29-1 with TRBJ1-2; D not certain. Germline V gene data show CDR1 as SQVTM and CDR2 as ANQGSEA. Trimming took 7 bases from V and 7 from J, leaving 19 bases between them. The CDR3 consists of 13 residues.

V and J are TRBV9 and TRBJ2-7; the match to TRBD2 covers 9 bases. Germline CDR1 reads SGDLS; CDR2 reads YYNGEE. After removal of 0 bases from V and 5 bases from J, the junction contained 9 bases not matched to a gene. The CDR3 totals 16 residues. The CDR3 coding sequence is TGTGCCAGCAGCGTAGGACTTAGCGGGAGCAACCACGAGCAGTACTTC. As protein: CASSVGLSGSNHEQYF.